Below are 9 T cell receptor beta chains sequenced from a single sample in a study of blood T cells in healthy people across ages (dated by TCRdb to 2013 to 2016). The library was made by 5' RACE. The instrument was an Illumina HiSeq 2500. A second 7 to 11 cycle PCR used a sample-barcoded 5' primer and a J-beta primer mix. TCRdb reprocessed the public reads (quality trimming at Q25 with fastp, clone calling with MiXCR) and kept in-frame beta chains. Each record represents a unique CDR3 protein, reported with the most common genes and DNA among its rows. The sample table records over 1.5 million distinct CDR3 sequences; 49% of these occur just once. The ten largest clones add up to 2.1% of the sample. Sequenced input: blood. The origin of the receptors is a woman in her 40s in good health.

This clonotype was recorded only once. The CDR3 sequence is CASSVHGEETQYF. The CDR3 DNA reads as TGTGCCAGCAGCGTACACGGGGAAGAGACCCAGTACTTC. This chain links TRBV9 with TRBJ2-5; D is perhaps TRBD2 (5 bases). CDR3 size: 13 residues. V was pared by 1 base and J by 3 bases, with 7 bases between. Germline V gene sequence: CDR1 SGDLS, CDR2 YYNGEE.

This clonotype was seen more than once but under ten times. Possible read error: a much larger clone is one base away. The V gene is TRBV7-3, the J gene TRBJ2-3; D gene unclear. The CDR3 runs 11 residues. Per the germline V gene, CDR1 is SGHTA and CDR2 is FQGTGA. Trimming took 8 bases from V and 2 from J, leaving 5 bases between them. The CDR3 region is CASPHTDTQYF. For the CDR3, the DNA is TGTGCCAGCCCCCACACAGATACGCAGTATTTT.

This chain connects TRBV6-1 to TRBJ2-1; 8 bases fit TRBD2. CDR1 is MNHNS, CDR2 SASEGT, per germline. The CDR3 loop spans 16 amino acids. Trimming cost V 0 bases and J 3 bases; bases outside gene matches: 4. The CDR3 loop is CASSEAPGGGYNEQFF. Here the CDR3 DNA reads TGTGCCAGCAGTGAAGCGCCCGGGGGGGGCTACAATGAGCAGTTCTTC.

CDR3 DNA sequence: TGCAGTGGATGGGGCGGGCACAATGAGCAGTTCTTC. Protein sequence: CSGWGGHNEQFF. The chain employs TRBV20-1 and TRBJ2-1; either TRBD1 or TRBD2 may fit D (5 bases each). The V end was cut by 7 bases, the J end by 5 bases, with 12 bases between. The CDR3 extends over 12 amino acids. Germline CDR1 is DFQATT and CDR2 is SNEGSKA (reference sequence).

V and J are TRBV20-1 and TRBJ2-3; 9 bases fit TRBD2. The CDR3 has 16 residues. The ends lost 5 bases at V and 0 bases at J; junction bases unmatched: 9. Germline assignment: CDR1 DFQATT and CDR2 SNEGSKA (reference sequence). The CDR3 spells CSAPGGGESSTDTQYF. In nucleotides, the CDR3 is TGCAGTGCTCCCGGCGGGGGGGAAAGTAGCACAGATACGCAGTATTTT.

This clonotype was seen a few times. The chain links TRBV10-3 to TRBJ2-1; 12 bases align to TRBD2. J was trimmed by 6 bases and V by 6 bases; bases with no gene match: 3. The CDR3 loop spans 14 amino acids. Germline V gene data show CDR1 as ENHRY and CDR2 as SYGVKD. The CDR3 here is CAIRSSGGANEQFF. As DNA, the CDR3 is TGTGCCATCAGATCTAGCGGGGGGGCCAATGAGCAGTTCTTC.

This rearrangement joins TRBV7-9 to TRBJ1-1; D is perhaps TRBD1 (5 bases). This CDR3 region has 17 residues. The ends were cut back, 4 bases at V and 3 bases at J, with 21 bases in the middle. In germline, CDR1 is SEHNR, CDR2 FQNEAQ (reference sequence). CDR3 sequence (DNA): TGTGCCAGCAGCTCGCCCTCCGACAGACTAGGGGACACTGAAGCTTTCTTT. Its translation is CASSSPSDRLGDTEAFF.

There are a few counts of this clonotype. The chain has TRBV10-1 and TRBJ2-5, with TRBD2 as a possible D gene (5 bases). V was clipped by 5 bases and J by 3 bases, with 16 bases between them. The CDR3 has 15 amino acids. Germline CDR1 is WNHNN and CDR2 is SYGVQD (reference sequence). The CDR3 bases are TGCGCCAGCAGTTTTGGCCTACTCGGGGAAGAGACCCAGTACTTC. Amino acid sequence: CASSFGLLGEETQYF.

The chain recombines TRBV9 with TRBJ2-5, with 9 bases fitting TRBD2. Trimming took 0 bases from V and 4 from J; bases not matched to a gene: 4. Germline loops: CDR1 SGDLS, CDR2 YYNGEE. There are 15 residues in the CDR3. CDR3 nucleotide sequence: TGTGCCAGCAGCGTAGAGGATAGCGGGAGAGAGACCCAGTACTTC. It yields the protein CASSVEDSGRETQYF. The variable domain in full, with the rest retrieved from reference TRBV9 and TRBJ2-5, is DSGVTQTPKHLITATGQRVTLRCSPRSGDLSVYWYQQSLDQGLQFLIQYYNGEERAKGNILERFSAQQFPDLHSELNLSSLELGDSALYFCASSVEDSGRETQYFGPGTRLLVL.